Presented here are 11 T cell receptor beta chains from one specimen sequenced in a study of Tregs in tolerant kidney transplant recipients. The table came from immunoSEQ multiplex PCR; TCRdb's copy has only in-frame clones and leaves some out. Of approximately 93,000 clones listed, approximately 93% are singletons. The specimen was CD4+ T cells from blood, collected before the transplant. These receptors were taken from a human donor who received a combined kidney and bone marrow transplant.

The chain links TRBV5-4 to TRBJ1-3; TRBD1 agrees at 7 bases. CDR1 is SGHNT, CDR2 YYREEE, per germline (reference sequence). With V trimmed by 0 bases and J by 5 bases, 14 bases remained unmatched. CDR3 size: 18 residues. DNA of the CDR3: TGTGCCAGCAGCTTGGTGAGACAGGGTGCCGGTGGTAGAAACACCATATATTTT. Translated: CASSLVRQGAGGRNTIYF.

The V and J genes are TRBV30 and TRBJ1-5; TRBD1 matches 9 bases. Germline values: CDR1 GTSNPN, CDR2 SVGIG (reference sequence). Trimming removed 2 bases from V and 1 base from J; junction bases left unmatched: 3. This CDR3 is 15 amino acids long. Here the CDR3 DNA reads TGTGCCTGGAGTCGGGACAGGGTAAGCAATCAGCCCCAGCATTTT. It codes for CAWSRDRVSNQPQHF.

The J gene is TRBJ1-5, the V gene TRBV19, with 7 positions matching TRBD1. Germline CDR1 and CDR2: LNHDA and SQIVND (reference sequence). J lost 4 bases, V lost 7 bases, and 10 bases had no gene match. The CDR3 is 15 amino acids. The CDR3 bases are TGTGCCAGTACCCCCAGTGGGACAGAGAATCAGCCCCAGCATTTT. As protein: CASTPSGTENQPQHF.

This clone was seen once. The gene calls are TRBV30 and TRBJ1-3; 8 nucleotides line up with TRBD1. This CDR3 has 16 residues. The V and J ends lost 0 bases and 3 bases, in that order; junction bases with no gene match: 7. Germline values: CDR1 GTSNPN, CDR2 SVGIG (reference sequence). This chain's CDR3 is CAWSVSDRAYGNTIYF. The DNA for the CDR3 is TGTGCCTGGAGTGTATCGGACAGGGCGTATGGAAACACCATATATTTT.

This rearrangement joins TRBV15 to TRBJ2-3; 12 bases align to TRBD2. The CDR3 is 18 amino acids. Germline V CDR1 and CDR2: LNHNV, YYDKDF (reference sequence). Losses at the gene ends were 0 bases for V and 6 bases for J; bases not matched to a gene: 10. As DNA, the CDR3 is TGTGCCACCAGCAGAGATGTGGCTAGCGGGAGGGGATCGGATACGCAGTATTTT. Translating it yields CATSRDVASGRGSDTQYF.

The rearrangement links TRBV5-1 to TRBJ2-3, with 8 bases lining up with TRBD2. J was trimmed by 0 bases and V by 4 bases; bases with no gene match: 7. The CDR3 runs 16 residues. CDR1 and CDR2 from the germline V gene are SGHRS and YFSETQ. Here the CDR3 reads CASSPPGGSSTDTQYF. The CDR3 DNA reads as TGCGCCAGCAGCCCACCGGGGGGGTCTAGCACAGATACGCAGTATTTT.

The chain has TRBV4-2 and TRBJ1-4, with a weak D call TRBD1 (5 bases). Trimming took off 4 bases at V and 8 bases at J, with 17 bases between the two ends. The germline V gene has CDR1 LGHNA and CDR2 YNFKEQ. The CDR3 has 15 amino acids. The CDR3 reads CASSPGTAAREKLFF. CDR3 in DNA: TGTGCCAGCAGCCCCGGGACTGCGGCACGGGAAAAACTGTTTTTT.

This clone was detected once. The V and J genes are TRBV4-3 and TRBJ2-2, with D possibly matching TRBD1 (5 bases). The CDR3 is 15 residues long. V was pared by 1 base and J by 7 bases, with 13 bases between. Looked up from germline, CDR1 is LGHNA and CDR2 is YSLEER. CDR3 sequence (DNA): TGCGCCAGCAGCCAAGGACAAAAAGGGGTCGGGGAGCTGTTTTTT. Its protein product is CASSQGQKGVGELFF.

The gene calls are TRBV5-1 and TRBJ2-2; no reliable D call. The CDR3 totals 14 residues. Germline V gives CDR1 SGHRS, CDR2 YFSETQ. V lost 0 bases and J lost 4, with 7 bases in between. The CDR3 DNA is TGCGCCAGCAGCTTGGCCAGGTCCACCGGGGAGCTGTTTTTT. Its translation: CASSLARSTGELFF.

The chain couples TRBV7-9 to TRBJ1-2; a possible D gene is TRBD1 (5 bases). CDR3 length equals 12 residues. Germline CDR1 and CDR2: SEHNR and FQNEAQ (reference sequence). Trimming pared 5 bases from V and 7 bases from J, leaving 11 bases between. CDR3 amino acids: CASSTQGFGYTF. Written as DNA, the CDR3 is TGTGCCAGCAGCACCCAGGGTTTTGGCTACACCTTC.

The J gene is TRBJ2-7, the V gene TRBV30; 10 positions agree with TRBD2. V was pared by 1 base and J by 3 bases, with 3 bases of the junction left unmatched. CDR3 size: 14 residues. Germline assignment: CDR1 GTSNPN and CDR2 SVGIG (reference sequence). The CDR3 is CAWSATSGVYEQYF. The CDR3, as DNA: TGTGCCTGGAGTGCAACTAGCGGGGTCTACGAGCAGTACTTC.